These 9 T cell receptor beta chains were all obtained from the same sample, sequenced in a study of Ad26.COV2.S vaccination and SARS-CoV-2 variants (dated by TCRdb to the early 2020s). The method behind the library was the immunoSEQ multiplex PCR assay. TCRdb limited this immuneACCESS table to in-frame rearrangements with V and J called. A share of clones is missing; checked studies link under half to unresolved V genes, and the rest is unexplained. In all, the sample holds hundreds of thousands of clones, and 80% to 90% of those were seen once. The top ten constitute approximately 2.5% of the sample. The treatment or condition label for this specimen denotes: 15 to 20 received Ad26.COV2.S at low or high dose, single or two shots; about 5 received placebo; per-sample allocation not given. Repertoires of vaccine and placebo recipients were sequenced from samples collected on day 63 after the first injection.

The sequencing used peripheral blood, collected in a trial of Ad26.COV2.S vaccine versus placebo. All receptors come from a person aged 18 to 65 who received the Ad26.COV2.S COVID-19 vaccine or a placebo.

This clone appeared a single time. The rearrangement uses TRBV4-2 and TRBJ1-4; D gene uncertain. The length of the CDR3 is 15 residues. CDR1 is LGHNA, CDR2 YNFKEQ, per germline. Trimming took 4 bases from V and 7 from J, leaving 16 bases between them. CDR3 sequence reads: CASSLALKPSEKLFF. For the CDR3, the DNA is TGTGCCAGCAGCCTTGCCCTTAAGCCGAGTGAAAAACTGTTTTTT.

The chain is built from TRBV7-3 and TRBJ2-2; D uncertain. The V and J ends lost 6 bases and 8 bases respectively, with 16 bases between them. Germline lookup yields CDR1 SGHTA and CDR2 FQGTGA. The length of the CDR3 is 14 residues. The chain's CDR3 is CASRIKDAIGELFF. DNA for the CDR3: TGTGCCAGCAGGATTAAGGACGCGATTGGGGAGCTGTTTTTT. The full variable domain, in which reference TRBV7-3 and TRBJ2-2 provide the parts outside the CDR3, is GAGVSQTPSNKVTEKGKYVELRCDPISGHTALYWYRQSLGQGPEFLIYFQGTGAADDSGLPNDRFFAVRPEGSVSTLKIQRTERGDSAVYLCASRIKDAIGELFFGEGSRLTVL.

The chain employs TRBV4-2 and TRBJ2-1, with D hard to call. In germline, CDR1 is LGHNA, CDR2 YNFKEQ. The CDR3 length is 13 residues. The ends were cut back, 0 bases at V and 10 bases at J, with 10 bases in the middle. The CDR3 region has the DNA TGTGCCAGCAGCCAAGATGGGTACAGCGAGCAGTTCTTC. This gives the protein CASSQDGYSEQFF.

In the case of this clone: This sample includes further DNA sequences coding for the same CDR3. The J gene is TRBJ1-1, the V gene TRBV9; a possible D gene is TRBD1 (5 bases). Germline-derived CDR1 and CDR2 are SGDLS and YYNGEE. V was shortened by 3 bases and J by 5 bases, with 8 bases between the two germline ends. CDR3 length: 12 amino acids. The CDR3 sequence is CASSAGGTEAFF. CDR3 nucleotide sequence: TGTGCCAGCAGCGCGGGGGGAACTGAAGCTTTCTTT.

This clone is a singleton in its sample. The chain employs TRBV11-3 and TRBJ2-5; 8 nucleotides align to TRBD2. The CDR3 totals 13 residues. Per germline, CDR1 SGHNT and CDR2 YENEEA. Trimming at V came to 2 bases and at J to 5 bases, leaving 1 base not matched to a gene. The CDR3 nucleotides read TGTGCCAGCAGCTTACCGGGAGGGGAGACCCAGTACTTC. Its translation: CASSLPGGETQYF.

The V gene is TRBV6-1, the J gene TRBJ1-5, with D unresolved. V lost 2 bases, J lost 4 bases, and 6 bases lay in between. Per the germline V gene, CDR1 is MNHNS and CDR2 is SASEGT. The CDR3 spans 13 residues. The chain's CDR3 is CASSELENQPQHF. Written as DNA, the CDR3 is TGTGCCAGCAGTGAATTGGAGAATCAGCCCCAGCATTTT.

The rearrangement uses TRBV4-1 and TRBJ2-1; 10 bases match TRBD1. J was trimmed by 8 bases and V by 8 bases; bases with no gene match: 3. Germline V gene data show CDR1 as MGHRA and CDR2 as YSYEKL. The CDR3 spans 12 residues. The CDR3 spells CASGDRGYEQFF. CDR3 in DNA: TGCGCCAGCGGGGACAGGGGATATGAGCAGTTCTTC.

This CDR3 is CASSSRLAGITYTQYF. The CDR3 nucleotides are TGCGCCAGCAGCTCCAGACTAGCGGGAATAACTTATACGCAGTATTTT. The genes are TRBV5-1 and TRBJ2-3; TRBD2 agrees at 11 bases. Trimming at V came to 3 bases and at J to 7 bases, leaving 10 bases not matched to a gene. The CDR3 runs to 16 residues. CDR1 is SGHRS and CDR2 is YFSETQ in the germline V gene.

Written as DNA, the CDR3 is TGTGCCAGCAGCCGCGGACTAGCGGTAACCTACAATGAGCAGTTCTTC. Its protein is CASSRGLAVTYNEQFF. The chain joins TRBV7-2 to TRBJ2-1, with 10 bases matching TRBD2. The ends lost 5 bases at V and 2 bases at J; junction bases unmatched: 6. Per the germline V gene, CDR1 is SGHTA and CDR2 is FQGNSA. The CDR3 has 16 residues.